The 8 T cell receptor beta chains listed next were all sequenced from one sample in a study of cytomegalovirus exposure and HLA in healthy donors. PCR employed 60 Vbeta and 13 Jbeta primers. The method was immunoSEQ multiplex PCR; TCRdb's version includes in-frame clones alone and lacks a portion of them. The repertoire includes about 160,000 clones, less than 85% of them detected once, and 4.3% sits in the top ten. The specimen was PBMCs. These receptors all come from a man aged 40-49 years in good health and CMV-seronegative.

The chain combines TRBV5-1 with TRBJ2-7; D not certain. Deletions cut 7 bases from V and 6 bases from J, with 14 bases between. This CDR3 comprises 12 residues. In germline, CDR1 is SGHRS, CDR2 YFSETQ. The CDR3 here is CASRVPFGEQYF. The CDR3 DNA is TGCGCCAGCCGGGTGCCCTTCGGCGAGCAGTACTTC.

The chain couples TRBV28 to TRBJ2-7, with D unresolved. The CDR3 has 14 amino acids. Trimming removed 4 bases at V and 2 bases at J, with 12 bases between. Per germline, CDR1 MDHEN and CDR2 SYDVKM. The CDR3 loop reads CASSSHSPTYEQYF. In nucleotides, the CDR3 is TGTGCCAGCAGTTCTCACTCCCCGACCTACGAGCAGTACTTC. The full variable domain, its missing parts supplied by reference TRBV28 and TRBJ2-7, is DVKVTQSSRYLVKRTGEKVFLECVQDMDHENMFWYRQDPGLGLRLIYFSYDVKMKEKGDIPEGYSVSREKKERFSLILESASTNQTSMYLCASSSHSPTYEQYFGPGTRLTVT.

This rearrangement joins TRBV4-1 to TRBJ2-3, with TRBD2 matching 8 bases. The junction had 6 bases not matched to a gene; V was cut back by 1 base and J by 3 bases. Per germline, CDR1 MGHRA and CDR2 YSYEKL. The CDR3 consists of 16 residues. For the CDR3, the DNA is TGCGCCAGCAGCCAAGTACCGGGGGGGCGGACAGATACGCAGTATTTT. Its protein product is CASSQVPGGRTDTQYF.

This sequence joins TRBV7-9 and TRBJ1-1, with unresolved D. Per germline, CDR1 SEHNR and CDR2 FQNEAQ (reference sequence). Trimming cost V 5 bases and J 0 bases, with 10 bases left between them. The CDR3 totals 14 residues. CDR3: CASSPGSMNTEAFF. As DNA, the CDR3 is TGTGCCAGCAGCCCGGGATCCATGAACACTGAAGCTTTCTTT.

This clone was recorded once. The chain combines TRBV6-6 with TRBJ2-7; 9 bases fit TRBD1. CDR3 length: 16 amino acids. CDR1 and CDR2 (germline): MNHNY, SVGAGI (reference sequence). The ends lost 2 bases at V and 4 bases at J; junction bases unmatched: 9. The CDR3 DNA reads TGTGCCAGCAGTTACGGGTCGGGACAGGGAAAGTACGAGCAGTACTTC. Translation gives CASSYGSGQGKYEQYF.

This clone was counted a few times. The chain uses TRBV6-1 and TRBJ1-3, with a possible D match to TRBD1 (5 bases). Trimming removed 11 bases from V and 1 base from J, with 15 bases in between. Germline V gene lookup returns CDR1 MNHNS and CDR2 SASEGT. This CDR3 spans 14 amino acids. The CDR3 loop is CAAATGVSGNTIYF. Here the CDR3 DNA reads TGTGCCGCGGCTACAGGAGTGTCTGGAAACACCATATATTTT.

The chain uses TRBV5-1 and TRBJ2-2; 7 bases match TRBD2. The CDR3 extends over 14 amino acids. Germline loops: CDR1 SGHRS, CDR2 YFSETQ. J was trimmed by 10 bases and V by 0 bases; bases with no gene match: 6. DNA for the CDR3: TGCGCCAGCAGCTTGGGGCTAGCGGTCCCGGAGCTGTTTTTT. Amino acids: CASSLGLAVPELFF.

V usage is TRBV4-1 and J usage is TRBJ2-1, with TRBD2 identical over 8 bases. The CDR3 sequence is 17 residues long. The ends lost 4 bases at V and 2 bases at J; junction bases unmatched: 10. Germline CDR1 and CDR2: MGHRA and YSYEKL. The CDR3 is CASSPVRYGGAYNEQFF. CDR3 nucleotide sequence: TGCGCCAGCAGCCCGGTGAGGTACGGGGGGGCCTACAATGAGCAGTTCTTC.